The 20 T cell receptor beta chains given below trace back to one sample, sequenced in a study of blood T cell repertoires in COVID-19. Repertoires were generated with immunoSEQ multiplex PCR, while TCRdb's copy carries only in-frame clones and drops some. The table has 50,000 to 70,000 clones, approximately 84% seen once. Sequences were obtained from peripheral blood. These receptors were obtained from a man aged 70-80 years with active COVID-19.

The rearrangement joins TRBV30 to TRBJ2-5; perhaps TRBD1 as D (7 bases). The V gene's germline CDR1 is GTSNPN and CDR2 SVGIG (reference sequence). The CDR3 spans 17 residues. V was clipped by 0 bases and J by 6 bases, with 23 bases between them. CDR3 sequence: CAWSVILGGQRLKTQYF. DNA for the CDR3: TGTGCCTGGAGTGTAATTTTGGGGGGACAGCGGCTGAAGACCCAGTACTTC.

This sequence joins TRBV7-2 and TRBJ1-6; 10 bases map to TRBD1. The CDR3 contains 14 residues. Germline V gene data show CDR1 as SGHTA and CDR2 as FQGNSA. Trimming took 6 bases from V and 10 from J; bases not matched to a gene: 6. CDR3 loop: CASSPGTGVSPLHF. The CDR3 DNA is TGTGCCAGCAGTCCCGGGACAGGGGTCTCACCCCTCCACTTT.

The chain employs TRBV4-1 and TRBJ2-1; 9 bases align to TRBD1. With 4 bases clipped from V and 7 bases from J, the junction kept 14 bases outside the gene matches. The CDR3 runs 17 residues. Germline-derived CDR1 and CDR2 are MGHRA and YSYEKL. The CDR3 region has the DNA TGCGCCAGCAGCCCTAACTATGGGACAGGGCAACATAATGAGCAGTTCTTC. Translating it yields CASSPNYGTGQHNEQFF.

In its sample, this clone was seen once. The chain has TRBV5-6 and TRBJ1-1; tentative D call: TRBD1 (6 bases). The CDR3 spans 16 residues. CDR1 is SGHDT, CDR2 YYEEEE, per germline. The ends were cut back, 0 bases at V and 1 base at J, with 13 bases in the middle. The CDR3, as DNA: TGTGCCAGCAGCTTGGCCGGGGACACCAAGAACACTGAAGCTTTCTTT. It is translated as CASSLAGDTKNTEAFF. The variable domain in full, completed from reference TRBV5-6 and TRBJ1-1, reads DAGVTQSPTHLIKTRGQQVTLRCSPKSGHDTVSWYQQALGQGPQFIFQYYEEEERQRGNFPDRFSGHQFPNYSSELNVNALLLGDSALYLCASSLAGDTKNTEAFFGQGTRLTVV.

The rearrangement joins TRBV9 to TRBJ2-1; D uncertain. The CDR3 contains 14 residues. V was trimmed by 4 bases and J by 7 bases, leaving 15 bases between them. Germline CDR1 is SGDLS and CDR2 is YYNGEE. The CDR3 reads CASSLHSNSNEQFF. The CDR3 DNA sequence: TGTGCCAGCAGCCTCCACAGCAATTCGAATGAGCAGTTCTTC.

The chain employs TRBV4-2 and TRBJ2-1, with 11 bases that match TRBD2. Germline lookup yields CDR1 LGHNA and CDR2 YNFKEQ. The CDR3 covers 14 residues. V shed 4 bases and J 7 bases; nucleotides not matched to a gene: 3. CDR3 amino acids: CASSPASGRNEQFF. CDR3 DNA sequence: TGTGCCAGCAGCCCTGCTAGCGGGAGGAATGAGCAGTTCTTC.

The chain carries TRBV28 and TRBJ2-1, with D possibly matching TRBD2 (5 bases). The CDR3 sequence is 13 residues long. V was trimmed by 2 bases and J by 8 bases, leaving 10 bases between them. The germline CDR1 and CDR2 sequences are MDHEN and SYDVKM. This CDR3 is CASSLPGGHEQFF. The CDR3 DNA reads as TGTGCCAGCAGTTTACCAGGAGGCCATGAGCAGTTCTTC.

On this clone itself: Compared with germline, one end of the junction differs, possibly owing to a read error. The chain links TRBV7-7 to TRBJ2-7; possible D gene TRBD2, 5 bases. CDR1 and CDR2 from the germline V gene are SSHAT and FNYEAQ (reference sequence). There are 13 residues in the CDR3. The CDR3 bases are TGTGCTAGCAGCTTAGATCGGGGCTACGAGCAGTACTTC. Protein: CASSLDRGYEQYF.

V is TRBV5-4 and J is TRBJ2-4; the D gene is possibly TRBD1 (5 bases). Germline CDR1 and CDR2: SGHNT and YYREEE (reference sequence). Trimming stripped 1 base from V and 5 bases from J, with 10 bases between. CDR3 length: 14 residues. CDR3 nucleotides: TGTGCCAGCAGCTTGTCAGTACAGGAAAACATTCAGTACTTC. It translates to CASSLSVQENIQYF. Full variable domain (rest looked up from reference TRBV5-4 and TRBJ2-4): ETGVTQSPTHLIKTRGQQVTLRCSSQSGHNTVSWYQQALGQGPQFIFQYYREEENGRGNFPPRFSGLQFPNYSSELNVNALELDDSALYLCASSLSVQENIQYFGAGTRLSVL.

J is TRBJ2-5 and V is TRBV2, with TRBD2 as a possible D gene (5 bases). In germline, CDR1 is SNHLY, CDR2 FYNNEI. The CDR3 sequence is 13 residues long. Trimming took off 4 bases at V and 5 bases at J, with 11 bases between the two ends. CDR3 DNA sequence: TGTGCCAGCAGTGGTATGACGGGGGAGACCCAGTACTTC. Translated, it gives CASSGMTGETQYF.

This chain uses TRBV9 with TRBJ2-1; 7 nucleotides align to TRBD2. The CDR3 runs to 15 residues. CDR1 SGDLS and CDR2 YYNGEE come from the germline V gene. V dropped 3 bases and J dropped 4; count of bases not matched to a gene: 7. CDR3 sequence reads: CASSAREKSYNEQFF. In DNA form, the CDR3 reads TGTGCCAGCAGCGCGCGGGAGAAGAGTTACAATGAGCAGTTCTTC.

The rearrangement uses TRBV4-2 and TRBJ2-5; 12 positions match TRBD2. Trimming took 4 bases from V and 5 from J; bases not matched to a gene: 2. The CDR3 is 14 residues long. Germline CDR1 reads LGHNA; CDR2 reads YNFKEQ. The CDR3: CASSRGTSGETQYF. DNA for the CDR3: TGTGCCAGCAGCCGGGGGACTAGCGGGGAGACCCAGTACTTC.

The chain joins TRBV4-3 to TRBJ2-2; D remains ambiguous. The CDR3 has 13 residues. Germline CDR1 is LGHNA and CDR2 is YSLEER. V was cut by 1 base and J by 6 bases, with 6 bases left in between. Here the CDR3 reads CASSQGYPGELFF. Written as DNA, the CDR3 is TGCGCCAGCAGCCAAGGTTATCCCGGGGAGCTGTTTTTT.

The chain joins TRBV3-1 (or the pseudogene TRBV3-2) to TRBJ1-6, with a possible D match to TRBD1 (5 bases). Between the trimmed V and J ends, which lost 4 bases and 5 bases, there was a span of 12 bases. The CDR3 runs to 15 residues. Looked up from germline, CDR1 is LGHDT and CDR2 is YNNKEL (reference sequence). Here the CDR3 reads CASSPIRGDNSPLHF. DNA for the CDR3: TGTGCCAGCAGCCCTATTCGGGGGGATAATTCACCCCTCCACTTT.

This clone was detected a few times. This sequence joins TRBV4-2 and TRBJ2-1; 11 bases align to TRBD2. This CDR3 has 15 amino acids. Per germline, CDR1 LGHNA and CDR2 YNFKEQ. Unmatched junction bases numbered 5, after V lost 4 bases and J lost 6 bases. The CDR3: CASSPLAGGGNEQFF. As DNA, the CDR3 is TGTGCCAGCAGCCCTCTAGCGGGAGGTGGCAATGAGCAGTTCTTC.

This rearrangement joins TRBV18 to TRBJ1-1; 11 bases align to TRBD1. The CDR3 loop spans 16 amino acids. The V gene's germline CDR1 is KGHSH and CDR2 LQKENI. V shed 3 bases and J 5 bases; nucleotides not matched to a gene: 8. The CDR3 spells CASSPSGTGGLTEAFF. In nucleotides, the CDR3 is TGTGCCAGCTCACCGTCCGGGACAGGGGGTCTGACTGAAGCTTTCTTT. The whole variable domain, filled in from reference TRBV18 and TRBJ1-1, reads NAGVMQNPRHLVRRRGQEARLRCSPMKGHSHVYWYRQLPEEGLKFMVYLQKENIIDESGMPKERFSAEFPKEGPSILRIQQVVRGDSAAYFCASSPSGTGGLTEAFFGQGTRLTVV.

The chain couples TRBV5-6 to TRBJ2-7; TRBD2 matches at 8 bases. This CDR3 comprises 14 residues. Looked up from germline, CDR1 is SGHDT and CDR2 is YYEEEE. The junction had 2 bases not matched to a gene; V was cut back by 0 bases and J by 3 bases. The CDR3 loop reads CASSLGLASYEQYF. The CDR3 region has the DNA TGTGCCAGCAGCTTGGGACTAGCGAGCTACGAGCAGTACTTC.

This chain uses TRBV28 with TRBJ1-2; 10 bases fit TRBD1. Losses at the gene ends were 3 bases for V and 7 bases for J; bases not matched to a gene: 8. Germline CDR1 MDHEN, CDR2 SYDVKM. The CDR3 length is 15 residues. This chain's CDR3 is CASSLVTGQGSGYTF. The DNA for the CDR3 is TGTGCCAGCAGTTTGGTTACGGGACAGGGGTCTGGCTACACCTTC.

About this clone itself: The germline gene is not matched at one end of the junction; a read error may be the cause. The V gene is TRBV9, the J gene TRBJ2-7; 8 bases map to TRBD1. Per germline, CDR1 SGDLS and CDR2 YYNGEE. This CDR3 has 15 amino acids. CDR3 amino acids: CASSVGGQGAYEQYF. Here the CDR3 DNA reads TGTGCCAGCAGCGTAGGGGGCCAGGGGGCCTATGAGCAGTACTTC.

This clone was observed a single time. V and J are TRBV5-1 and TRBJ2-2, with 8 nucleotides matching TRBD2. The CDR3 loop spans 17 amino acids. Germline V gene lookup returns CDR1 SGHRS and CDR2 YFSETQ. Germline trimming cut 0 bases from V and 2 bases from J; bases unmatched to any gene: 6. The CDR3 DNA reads TGCGCCAGCAGCTTGGCAGCGGGAGTTCTAAACACCGGGGAGCTGTTTTTT. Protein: CASSLAAGVLNTGELFF.